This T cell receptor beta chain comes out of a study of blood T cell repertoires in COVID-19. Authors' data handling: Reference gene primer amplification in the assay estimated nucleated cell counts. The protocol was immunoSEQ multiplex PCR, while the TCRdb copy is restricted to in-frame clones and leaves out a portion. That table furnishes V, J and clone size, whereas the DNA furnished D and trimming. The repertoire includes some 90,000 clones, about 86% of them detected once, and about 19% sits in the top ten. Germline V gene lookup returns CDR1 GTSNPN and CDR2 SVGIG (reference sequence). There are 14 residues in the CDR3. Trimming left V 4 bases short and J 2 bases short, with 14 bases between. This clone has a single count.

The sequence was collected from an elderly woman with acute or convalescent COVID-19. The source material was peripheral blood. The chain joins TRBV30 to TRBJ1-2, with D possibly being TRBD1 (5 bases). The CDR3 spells CAWTSGLPNYGYTF. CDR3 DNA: TGTGCCTGGACCTCAGGGTTACCCAACTATGGCTACACCTTC.